The rows below give T cell receptor beta chains drawn from one sample of a study of cytomegalovirus exposure and HLA in healthy donors. The method was immunoSEQ multiplex PCR; TCRdb's version includes in-frame clones alone and lacks a portion of them. The sample carries more than 150,000 clones, 65% to 85% recorded once. Sequenced: PBMCs. The receptors shown here come from a woman in her twenties or thirties in good health and CMV-seropositive. Both conserved end residues are part of each CDR3. The D gene is left open where the match is weak. Clone size is stated in some rows and not others, as once, few, many or a class when expanded.

d_call j_call clone_size v_call cdr3_nt cdr3_aa
TRBD1 TRBJ2-2 NA TRBV5-4 TGTGCCAGCAGCTTCCCAGGGGGCGCTGGTACCGGGGAGCTGTTTTTT CASSFPGGAGTGELFF
NA TRBJ1-1 NA TRBV7-2 TGTGCCAGCAGCTTAGTCCCAGGGTACACTGAAGCTTTCTTT CASSLVPGYTEAFF
NA TRBJ2-7 NA TRBV5-1 TGCGCCAGCAGTCGGACAGCCGGGACTAACTACGAGCAGTACTTC CASSRTAGTNYEQYF
NA TRBJ2-7 NA TRBV7-2 TGTGCCAGCAGCCGTGGTTCTCTGCGAAGCTCCTACGAGCAGTACTTC CASSRGSLRSSYEQYF
NA TRBJ2-5 NA TRBV9 TGTGCCAGCAGCGTAGCTCTGGACACAGAGACCCAGTACTTC CASSVALDTETQYF
TRBD1 TRBJ1-4 few TRBV27 TGTGCCAGCAGTTCAGGACAGGTCTTGAGTCGGAAACTGTTTTTT CASSSGQVLSRKLFF
NA TRBJ1-5 NA TRBV6-1 TGTGCCAGCAGTGAATCCGGACTAAAATCCCTCCCCCAGCATTTT CASSESGLKSLPQHF
TRBD2 TRBJ2-1 NA TRBV5-1 TGCGCCAGCAGCTTTTTTCAGCGGGGCGCCTACAATGAGCAGTTCTTC CASSFFQRGAYNEQFF
NA TRBJ1-4 NA TRBV7-9 TGTGCCAGCAGCTTTGGGTGGAGGGCGGCTAATGAAAAACTGTTTTTT CASSFGWRAANEKLFF
NA TRBJ2-1 NA TRBV4-1 TGCGCCAGCAGCCAAGCGGGGGACTCCTACAATGAGCAGTTCTTC CASSQAGDSYNEQFF
TRBD1 TRBJ1-6 NA TRBV9 TGTGCCAGCAGCGTAGACGGACAGGTCAATTCACCCCTCCACTTT CASSVDGQVNSPLHF
TRBD1 TRBJ2-5 NA TRBV19 TGTGCCAGTAGTATCTTTCTGGGACAGGGAACTGAGACCCAGTACTTC CASSIFLGQGTETQYF
TRBD1 TRBJ1-4 NA TRBV5-1 TGCGCCAGCAGCCCATGGACAGGGGGGGGAGAAAAACTGTTTTTT CASSPWTGGGEKLFF
TRBD2 TRBJ2-2 NA TRBV11-1 TGTGCCAGCAACACCGGGACTAGAGTCCACGGGGAGCTGTTTTTT CASNTGTRVHGELFF
NA TRBJ1-2 NA TRBV7-9 TGTGCCAGCTCCCCTTGGGGCAGGGAGGATGGCTACACCTTC CASSPWGREDGYTF
NA TRBJ1-2 once TRBV4-1 TGCGCCAGCAGCCAAGGGACAGCCTATGGCTACACCTTC CASSQGTAYGYTF
TRBD1 TRBJ1-1 NA TRBV7-8 TGTGCCAGCAGCTCTTTGACAGGGAGGAACACTGAAGCTTTCTTT CASSSLTGRNTEAFF
NA TRBJ1-3 few TRBV7-8 TGTGCCAGCAGCTCGGGTTCGGATGAGCCGGACTTAAAATCTTCTGGAAACACCATATATTTT CASSSGSDEPDLKSSGNTIYF
TRBD1 TRBJ2-7 few TRBV10-1 TGCGCCAGCAGTGAGTCGACGGGACAGGGTTACGAGCAGTACTTC CASSESTGQGYEQYF
TRBD1 TRBJ1-3 NA TRBV4-1 TGCGCCAGCAGCCGACTAACAGGGGCAGGAAACACCATATATTTT CASSRLTGAGNTIYF
NA TRBJ2-7 NA TRBV29-1 TGCAGCGTCGGACTATCGGACGAGCAGTACTTC CSVGLSDEQYF
NA TRBJ2-7 few TRBV6-5 TGTGCCAGCAGTGCCCCGGAGTTCTACGAGCAGTACTTC CASSAPEFYEQYF
NA TRBJ2-6 NA TRBV5-1 TGCGCCAGCAGCCCGGGAAACTCTGGGGCCAACGTCCTGACTTTC CASSPGNSGANVLTF
NA TRBJ1-5 NA TRBV6-5 TGTGCCAGCAGTTACTCGAGTAACAGAATCTCCCAGCATTTT CASSYSSNRISQHF
NA TRBJ2-5 NA TRBV5-1 TGCGCCAGCAGCTGGAGAGGAGGGGGGGAAGAGACCCAGTACTTC CASSWRGGGEETQYF
NA TRBJ2-3 NA TRBV28 TGTGCCAGCAGCCTCACAGATACGCAGTATTTT CASSLTDTQYF
TRBD2 TRBJ2-2 NA TRBV28 TGTGCCAGCAGTCTAGCGGACGGGGAGCTGTTTTTT CASSLADGELFF
NA TRBJ1-5 NA TRBV4-3 TGCGCCAGCAGCCATACTTTCGGGTCGCCCCAGCATTTT CASSHTFGSPQHF
NA TRBJ1-4 NA TRBV6-5 TGTGCCAGCAGTTACATGACGGGTAATAATGAAAAACTGTTTTTT CASSYMTGNNEKLFF
NA TRBJ2-7 once TRBV6-5 TGTGCCAGCGGGGGGGCACCCTACGAGCAGTACTTC CASGGAPYEQYF
TRBD1 TRBJ1-1 NA TRBV2 TGTGCCAGCAGAGCTACGAGGGGGCAAAAGAACACTGAAGCTTTCTTT CASRATRGQKNTEAFF
NA TRBJ1-6 NA TRBV4-1 TGCGCCAGCAGCAGTCAAGCCACGTCCAATTCACCCCTCCACTTT CASSSQATSNSPLHF
NA TRBJ1-1 few TRBV6-1 TGTGCCAGCAGTGGCCGAGAGGACACTGAAGCTTTCTTT CASSGREDTEAFF
NA TRBJ1-4 NA TRBV15 TGTGCCACCAGCAGAGAGGGAGACGGTGAAAAACTGTTTTTT CATSREGDGEKLFF
TRBD2 TRBJ2-2 NA TRBV4-1 TGCGCCAGCAGCCAAGCAATTAAGCGGGGCACCGGGGAGCTGTTTTTT CASSQAIKRGTGELFF
NA TRBJ1-1 NA TRBV2 TGTGCCATCCCCCGCCAGGGTGAAGCTTTCTTT CAIPRQGEAFF
TRBD1 TRBJ2-1 NA TRBV4-2 TGTGCCAGCAGCCAACGGACAGGGGTTGATGAGCAGTTCTTC CASSQRTGVDEQFF
NA TRBJ2-7 NA TRBV28 TGTGCCAGCAGTTCACAAAGAATCGACGAAGGTGCAGTCGCGGAGTACTTC CASSSQRIDEGAVAEYF
NA TRBJ1-1 NA TRBV5-1 TGCGCCAGCAGTACCGCGGGGATGAACACTGAAGCTTTCTTT CASSTAGMNTEAFF
NA TRBJ1-2 NA TRBV6-5 TGTGCCAGCAGTCACCTGCCAGATACCTATGGCTACACCTTC CASSHLPDTYGYTF
TRBD2 TRBJ2-7 NA TRBV5-1 TGCGCCAGCAGCCTTACTAGCGGGAGTATCTCCTACGAGCAGTACTTC CASSLTSGSISYEQYF
NA TRBJ2-2 NA TRBV14 TGTGCCAGCAGCCAAGTGGGGCAGGTTCCCGGGGAGCTGTTTTTT CASSQVGQVPGELFF
NA TRBJ1-5 NA TRBV6-1 TGTGCCAGCAGTGTGGTCCAGGGTGGAGATCAGCCCCAGCATTTT CASSVVQGGDQPQHF
TRBD2 TRBJ2-2 NA TRBV5-1 TGCGCCAGCAGACTACTAGCGGGGCTAAACACCGGGGAGCTGTTTTTT CASRLLAGLNTGELFF